These 6 T cell receptor beta chains share one sample of origin, sequenced in a study of memory CD4+ T cells and cytomegalovirus serostatus. Single viable CD3+CD4+CD8-CD45RO+ cells were sorted as the memory CD4+ T cells. The method was immunoSEQ multiplex PCR; TCRdb's version includes in-frame clones alone and lacks a portion of them. The sample carries 65,000 to 95,000 clones, approximately 80% recorded once. The sequenced sample was memory CD4+ T cells from blood. Source of these receptors: an adult in good health and CMV-seronegative.

The genes are TRBV30 and TRBJ2-5; D is possibly TRBD1 (6 bases). V was cut by 2 bases and J by 11 bases, with 18 bases left in between. The CDR3 contains 13 residues. Germline CDR1 is GTSNPN and CDR2 is SVGIG (reference sequence). This CDR3 is CAWSLGLGQLQYF. CDR3 sequence (DNA): TGTGCCTGGAGTCTCGGACTCGGACAGCTGCAGTACTTC. Filled out from reference TRBV30 and TRBJ2-5, the complete variable domain reads SQTIHQWPATLVQPVGSPLSLECTVEGTSNPNLYWYRQAAGRGLQLLFYSVGIGQISSEVPQNLSASRPQDRQFILSSKKLLLSDSGFYLCAWSLGLGQLQYFGPGTRLLVL.

The chain has TRBV7-2 and TRBJ2-7; the D gene is possibly TRBD2 (8 bases). CDR3 size: 15 residues. The ends were cut back, 5 bases at V and 2 bases at J, with 16 bases in the middle. From germline, CDR1 is SGHTA and CDR2 FQGNSA. CDR3 residues: CASSKGAGGAYEQYF. The CDR3 DNA reads TGTGCCAGCAGCAAGGGGGCGGGGGGAGCCTACGAGCAGTACTTC.

V and J are TRBV19 and TRBJ2-1; TRBD1 aligns across 7 bases. V was clipped by 1 base and J by 5 bases; unmatched bases: 5. Germline values: CDR1 LNHDA, CDR2 SQIVND (reference sequence). The CDR3 is 15 amino acids. The CDR3 is CASSIGGTEHNEQFF. For the CDR3, the DNA is TGTGCCAGTAGTATAGGGGGGACAGAGCACAATGAGCAGTTCTTC.

This rearrangement joins TRBV2 to TRBJ1-2; D gene unclear. Trimming removed 3 bases at V and 6 bases at J, with 8 bases between. The CDR3 is 12 residues long. CDR1 is SNHLY, CDR2 FYNNEI, per germline. CDR3 amino acids: CASSDRGDGYTF. CDR3 nucleotide sequence: TGTGCCAGCAGTGATAGAGGCGATGGCTACACCTTC. The whole variable domain, remainder taken from reference TRBV2 and TRBJ1-2, is EPEVTQTPSHQVTQMGQEVILRCVPISNHLYFYWYRQILGQKVEFLVSFYNNEISEKSEIFDDQFSVERPDGSNFTLKIRSTKLEDSAMYFCASSDRGDGYTFGSGTRLTVV.

CDR3 in DNA: TGTGCCAGCAGCCACGGACTAGCGGGGGGTCGCTCCTACGAGCAGTACTTC. Residues: CASSHGLAGGRSYEQYF. This chain joins TRBV7-9 and TRBJ2-7; 14 nucleotides line up with TRBD2. The germline V gene encodes CDR1 SEHNR and CDR2 FQNEAQ (reference sequence). V was clipped by 5 bases and J by 0 bases; unmatched bases: 6. This CDR3 spans 17 amino acids.

CDR3 sequence reads: CAWSVHSPGGGTQYF. The CDR3 bases are TGTGCCTGGAGTGTACACTCCCCAGGGGGAGGTACGCAGTATTTT. The V and J genes are TRBV30 and TRBJ2-3; D is possibly TRBD1 (7 bases). This CDR3 comprises 15 residues. Germline V lookup: CDR1 GTSNPN, CDR2 SVGIG (reference sequence). V lost 0 bases to trimming and J lost 8 bases, with 18 bases between them.